A single sample gave rise to the 9 T cell receptor beta chains below, sequenced in a study of blood T cell repertoires in COVID-19. Assay: immunoSEQ multiplex PCR; the TCRdb copy retains only in-frame clones and omits some. The sample shows about 31,000 clones, 70% to 90% of them seen only once. Input material: peripheral blood. The receptors come from a middle-aged woman with active or convalescent COVID-19.

V gene TRBV4-3 combines with J gene TRBJ1-3, with D tentatively TRBD1 (6 bases). The CDR3 has 18 amino acids. From germline, CDR1 is LGHNA and CDR2 YSLEER. V gave up 5 bases and J gave up 4 bases, with 24 bases separating them. The CDR3 loop is CASSERVGGSHSGNTIYF. The CDR3 coding sequence is TGCGCCAGCAGCGAAAGGGTAGGGGGTTCTCACTCCGGAAACACCATATATTTT.

The CDR3 coding sequence is TGTGCCAGCGCCGGCGGCTCCCCCGATACGCAGTATTTT. Protein sequence: CASAGGSPDTQYF. The V gene is TRBV2, the J gene TRBJ2-3; no definite D call. In germline, CDR1 is SNHLY, CDR2 FYNNEI. This CDR3 contains 13 residues. Trimming left V 8 bases short and J 6 bases short, with 15 bases between.

V gene TRBV4-1 combines with J gene TRBJ1-4; 9 nucleotides match TRBD1. Trimming cost V 4 bases and J 2 bases; bases outside gene matches: 5. CDR1 and CDR2 (germline): MGHRA, YSYEKL. There are 16 residues in the CDR3. The CDR3 coding sequence is TGCGCCAGCAGCCTAACAGGGGGCAAGACTAATGAAAAACTGTTTTTT. Amino acids: CASSLTGGKTNEKLFF.

The gene calls are TRBV30 and TRBJ1-2; D remains ambiguous. V shed 0 bases and J shed 4 bases, with 12 bases lying between them. This CDR3 has 14 amino acids. In germline, CDR1 is GTSNPN, CDR2 SVGIG (reference sequence). The CDR3 region has the DNA TGTGCCTGGAGTGTATCCCGATACAGCTATGGCTACACCTTC. Translating gives CAWSVSRYSYGYTF.

The chain uses TRBV21-1 and TRBJ1-2; the D call TRBD1 from the table was never checked on the DNA. TRBV21-1 is shown as a pseudogene. The length of the CDR3 is 12 residues. The CDR3 is CGQVKAYYGYTF. In DNA form, the CDR3 reads TGCGGACAGGTGAAGGCTTACTATGGCTACACCTTC.

CDR3 protein: CASSLAGFYNEQFF. Written as DNA, the CDR3 is TGTGCCAGCAGTCTAGCGGGGTTTTACAATGAGCAGTTCTTC. This chain joins TRBV6-2 or TRBV6-3 and TRBJ2-1; 9 bases fit TRBD2. This CDR3 spans 14 amino acids. The V gene end was trimmed by 5 bases and the J gene end by 4 bases; junction bases not matched to a gene: 3. Germline CDR1 is MNHEY and CDR2 is SVGEGT.

The chain uses TRBV29-1 and TRBJ1-2; TRBD1 might be the D (5 bases). The germline V and J ends were trimmed by 4 bases and 4 bases, with 10 bases remaining between them. CDR1 is SQVTM, CDR2 ANQGSEA, per germline. CDR3 length: 12 amino acids. This CDR3 reads CSVGGPRYGYTF. The DNA for the CDR3 is TGCAGCGTTGGGGGCCCTCGCTATGGCTACACCTTC.

The chain has TRBV7-9 and TRBJ2-1; maybe TRBD1 (6 bases). Trimming removed 5 bases at V and 6 bases at J, with 20 bases between. Germline V gene lookup returns CDR1 SEHNR and CDR2 FQNEAQ (reference sequence). CDR3 length equals 16 residues. CDR3 amino acids: CASSVRQVAPFNEQFF. CDR3 nucleotides: TGTGCCAGCAGCGTCAGACAGGTGGCTCCCTTCAATGAGCAGTTCTTC.

The chain employs TRBV7-8 and TRBJ1-2; 8 nucleotides line up with TRBD1. From germline, CDR1 is SGHVS and CDR2 FQNEAQ. J was trimmed by 4 bases and V by 1 base; bases with no gene match: 8. This CDR3 has 16 residues. The CDR3 sequence is CASSLGTGQAAYGYTF. The CDR3 nucleotides read TGTGCCAGCAGCTTAGGTACGGGACAGGCCGCCTATGGCTACACCTTC.